This T cell receptor (beta chain) was identified during a study of beta chain bispecific antibodies for T cell cancers. TCRdb re-analysed the 5' RACE reads in MiXCR, keeping a single row per CDR3 protein. Here the sample spans thousands of distinct CDR3 sequences, 2.2% being singletons. General study results and limits: Most targeted TRBV signal came from the leukemia cell line cells, not normal T cells.

Either OKT3 anti-CD3 antibody or CD3/CD28 beads expanded T cells from blood mononuclear cells over approximately 3 days. This clonotype was observed many times. Its antigen is undetermined. Source: T cells from a healthy donor cultured with Jurkat leukemia cells, taken from a culture containing an anti-CD19 bispecific antibody. The sequence derives from a human donor in good health. Some clones in this sample may be carry-over from other donors' samples.

The CDR3 loop is CSALKRAFSSYEQYF. The CDR3 DNA reads TGCAGTGCGTTAAAGCGGGCTTTTTCCTCCTACGAGCAGTACTTC. The chain employs TRBV20-1 and TRBJ2-7, with D possibly being TRBD2 (6 bases). The ends were cut back, 6 bases at V and 0 bases at J, with 18 bases in the middle. The CDR3 loop spans 15 amino acids. Germline CDR1 and CDR2: DFQATT and SNEGSKA (reference sequence).